These 17 T cell receptor beta chains were all obtained from the same sample, sequenced in a study of somatic mutations in cytotoxic T cells in rheumatoid arthritis. Method: immunoSEQ multiplex PCR; TCRdb's copy keeps in-frame clones and lacks some. The data contain fewer than 20,000 clones, 73% of them seen just once; the ten biggest clones take up about 19%. The sequenced sample consisted of CD8+ T cells sorted from blood. Receptors originate from a woman aged 60-70 years in good health.

The chain couples TRBV27 to TRBJ2-7, with no clear D. The CDR3 extends over 14 amino acids. Germline lookup yields CDR1 MNHEY and CDR2 SMNVEV (reference sequence). Trimming shortened V by 6 bases and J by 0 bases, and 12 bases separated the two germline ends. The CDR3 DNA reads as TGTGCCAGCAGCTTCTCAGGTTTCTCCTACGAGCAGTACTTC. The encoded protein is CASSFSGFSYEQYF.

The V call is TRBV14, the J call TRBJ2-1, with a weak D call TRBD2 (6 bases). The V end lost 0 bases, the J end lost 4 bases, and 13 bases lay between the germline ends. The CDR3 spans 16 residues. Germline V gene lookup returns CDR1 SGHDN and CDR2 FVKESK. CDR3 nucleotide sequence: TGTGCCAGCAGCCAAGACATAAGGGACTGGTACAATGAGCAGTTCTTC. Encoded protein: CASSQDIRDWYNEQFF. Full variable domain (missing parts from reference TRBV14 and TRBJ2-1): EAGVTQFPSHSVIEKGQTVTLRCDPISGHDNLYWYRRVMGKEIKFLLHFVKESKQDESGMPNNRFLAERTGGTYSTLKVQPAELEDSGVYFCASSQDIRDWYNEQFFGPGTRLTVL.

The chain employs TRBV7-9 and TRBJ1-1; D is possibly TRBD1 (6 bases). This CDR3 has 13 amino acids. Germline CDR1 and CDR2: SEHNR and FQNEAQ (reference sequence). The V gene lost 6 bases and the J gene lost 7 bases, with 15 bases spanning the gap. The CDR3 protein is CASRPTGRGEAFF. The CDR3 DNA reads TGTGCCAGCAGACCTACAGGGCGGGGTGAAGCTTTCTTT.

The J gene is TRBJ2-1, the V gene TRBV10-3, with 9 bases that match TRBD2. V shed 3 bases, J shed 1 base, and the junction held 16 bases outside the gene matches. Looked up from germline, CDR1 is ENHRY and CDR2 is SYGVKD. This CDR3 has 20 residues. The CDR3 DNA reads as TGTGCCATCAGTGAATCGAATAGGCGGGAGGGCCTAGGTTCCTACAATGAGCAGTTCTTC. This sequence encodes CAISESNRREGLGSYNEQFF.

This clone was detected only a few times. V usage is TRBV7-9 and J usage is TRBJ2-7, with D tentatively TRBD2 (6 bases). Germline lookup yields CDR1 SEHNR and CDR2 FQNEAQ (reference sequence). Trimming left V 5 bases short and J 1 base short, with 12 bases between. The CDR3 consists of 14 residues. As DNA, the CDR3 is TGTGCCAGCAGCCTGACTGGGGGGTCCTACGAGCAGTACTTC. It codes for CASSLTGGSYEQYF.

The chain joins TRBV29-1 to TRBJ2-1; the D is unclear. Germline CDR1 is SQVTM and CDR2 is ANQGSEA. V dropped 0 bases and J dropped 12 bases, with 15 bases sitting between them. The CDR3 is 13 amino acids. This CDR3 reads CSVEEEHNERQFF. Here the CDR3 DNA reads TGCAGCGTTGAAGAGGAACACAATGAACGGCAGTTCTTC.

This chain links TRBV19 with TRBJ2-7, with D possibly being TRBD2 (5 bases). Per germline, CDR1 LNHDA and CDR2 SQIVND (reference sequence). The V end lost 1 base, the J end lost 3 bases, and 10 bases lay between the germline ends. The CDR3 consists of 14 residues. The CDR3: CASSIGGQYYEQYF. CDR3 DNA sequence: TGTGCCAGTAGTATAGGAGGGCAATACTACGAGCAGTACTTC.

This sequence joins TRBV11-2 and TRBJ1-1; D is unresolved. V was cut by 1 base and J by 2 bases, with 5 bases left in between. The CDR3 runs to 13 residues. The germline CDR1 and CDR2 sequences are SGHAT and FQNNGV. CDR3 amino acids: CASSLASNTEAFF. The CDR3 DNA reads as TGTGCCAGCAGCTTAGCCTCCAACACTGAAGCTTTCTTT.

The chain employs TRBV7-7 and TRBJ1-5, with a tentative D call TRBD1 (5 bases). Trimming left V 3 bases short and J 7 bases short, with 10 bases between. The germline CDR1 and CDR2 sequences are SSHAT and FNYEAQ (reference sequence). CDR3 size: 13 residues. Written as DNA, the CDR3 is TGTGCCAGCAGCTTCCGGCAGGGACAGCCCCAGCATTTT. The encoded protein is CASSFRQGQPQHF. The full variable domain, rest sourced from reference TRBV7-7 and TRBJ1-5, is GAGVSQSPRYKVTKRGQDVTLRCDPISSHATLYWYQQALGQGPEFLTYFNYEAQPDKSGLPSDRFSAERPEGSISTLTIQRTEQRDSAMYRCASSFRQGQPQHFGDGTRLSIL.

The chain uses TRBV4-1 and TRBJ2-7; D not resolved. The CDR3 runs 14 residues. Germline V CDR1 and CDR2: MGHRA, YSYEKL. Trimming took 1 base from V and 3 from J, leaving 10 bases between them. The CDR3 bases are TGCGCCAGCAGCCAAGTGCAGGCCGACTACGAGCAGTACTTC. Protein sequence: CASSQVQADYEQYF.

The chain carries TRBV6-5 and TRBJ2-1; D may be TRBD2 (5 bases). This CDR3 has 11 amino acids. V gave up 6 bases and J gave up 8 bases, with 8 bases separating them. Germline values: CDR1 MNHEY, CDR2 SVGAGI. The CDR3 sequence: CASRNGDEQFF. The CDR3 DNA follows: TGTGCCAGCAGGAACGGGGATGAGCAGTTCTTC.

The J gene is TRBJ1-2, the V gene TRBV27, with a tentative D call TRBD1 (5 bases). The CDR3 totals 15 residues. Germline V gene sequence: CDR1 MNHEY, CDR2 SMNVEV (reference sequence). The V and J ends lost 5 bases and 5 bases respectively, with 18 bases between them. Written as DNA, the CDR3 is TGTGCCAGCAGTCCCCAGTCTGGGGGTTTGTATGGCTACACCTTC. Its translation: CASSPQSGGLYGYTF.

The genes are TRBV4-1 and TRBJ2-5, with D possibly matching TRBD1 (5 bases). The end of the DNA fits TRBJ2-7 better, so the J call may be wrong. From germline, CDR1 is MGHRA and CDR2 YSYEKL. This CDR3 contains 13 residues. CDR3: CASSQAQGYEQYF. As DNA, the CDR3 is TGCGCCAGCAGCCAAGCCCAGGGCTACGAGCAGTACTTC.

This clone has just a few counts. The chain recombines TRBV6-5 with TRBJ2-7, with 9 nucleotides matching TRBD1. From germline, CDR1 is MNHEY and CDR2 SVGAGI. V shed 0 bases, J shed 6 bases, and the junction held 6 bases outside the gene matches. The CDR3 loop spans 15 amino acids. The CDR3 sequence: CASSYSADRGFEQYF. The CDR3 region has the DNA TGTGCCAGCAGTTACTCGGCGGACAGGGGTTTCGAGCAGTACTTC.

This clone was picked up a small number of times. The chain links TRBV4-1 to TRBJ2-1, with 7 bases that match TRBD2. CDR1 is MGHRA and CDR2 is YSYEKL in the germline V gene. V gave up 0 bases and J gave up 2 bases; unmatched junction bases: 4. The CDR3 is 16 residues long. Here the CDR3 reads CASSQDAGEPYNEQFF. CDR3 nucleotides: TGCGCCAGCAGCCAAGATGCGGGAGAACCCTACAATGAGCAGTTCTTC.

This clone was seen more than once but under ten times. The gene calls are TRBV7-8 and TRBJ2-5; no reliable D call. Germline CDR1 reads SGHVS; CDR2 reads FQNEAQ. The CDR3 length is 10 residues. V was pared by 3 bases and J by 5 bases, with 1 base between. The CDR3 loop is CASSLETQYF. DNA of the CDR3: TGTGCCAGCAGCTTGGAGACCCAGTACTTC.

By frequency in the sample, this clone is medium-sized (0.01 to 0.1%). This chain connects TRBV5-1 to TRBJ1-1, with TRBD1 matching over 8 bases. Germline assignment: CDR1 SGHRS and CDR2 YFSETQ. The CDR3 spans 15 residues. The junction had 9 bases not matched to a gene; V was cut back by 4 bases and J by 4 bases. The CDR3 bases are TGCGCCAGCAGCACCGACAGGGGAACGGGCACTGAAGCTTTCTTT. Amino acid sequence: CASSTDRGTGTEAFF.